These T cell receptor beta chains were read from a single sample in a study of T cell changes during pregnancy in multiple sclerosis. Repertoires were generated with immunoSEQ multiplex PCR, while TCRdb's copy carries only in-frame clones and drops some. The profile shows approximately 110,000 clones, about 93% of them singletons. Sequences were derived from peripheral blood, sampled in the third trimester of pregnancy. The receptor source for this set is a female donor with multiple sclerosis, enrolled in a pregnancy study. The CDR3 runs from the conserved cysteine through the conserved F or W. A D gene is named only where the DNA matches it firmly. Size is omitted from some rows. Given values are once, few, many or a class for expanded clones.

>NA|TRBD1|TRBJ1-2|TRBV5-1
CASSLEGRGQGDYGYTF
TGCGCCAGCAGCTTGGAAGGGAGGGGACAGGGTGACTATGGCTACACCTTC
>NA|TRBD1|TRBJ1-2|TRBV6-4
CASSVYRTGGYTF
TGTGCCAGCAGTGTATACAGGACAGGAGGCTACACCTTC
>NA|TRBD2|TRBJ2-2|TRBV18
CASSPLASGIKGSTGELFF
TGTGCCAGCTCACCACTCGCTAGCGGGATTAAAGGTAGCACCGGGGAGCTGTTTTTT
>NA|NA|TRBJ2-1|TRBV5-1
CASSIRLGSYNEQFF
TGCGCCAGCAGCATCCGACTAGGCTCCTACAATGAGCAGTTCTTC
>NA|NA|TRBJ2-3|TRBV5-4
CASSYGDGGTDTQYF
TGTGCCAGCAGCTACGGCGACGGGGGCACAGATACGCAGTATTTT
>NA|TRBD1|TRBJ1-5|TRBV19
CASRRDSSNQPQHF
TGTGCCAGTAGAAGGGACAGCTCCAATCAGCCCCAGCATTTT
>NA|TRBD1|TRBJ1-4|TRBV28
CASINRGAANEKLFF
TGTGCCAGCATCAACAGGGGTGCAGCTAATGAAAAACTGTTTTTT
>once|TRBD2|TRBJ2-1|TRBV18
CASLTSGTTNEQFF
TGTGCCAGCTTGACTAGCGGGACCACCAATGAGCAGTTCTTC
>NA|NA|TRBJ1-1|TRBV9
CASSVGPVENTEAFF
TGTGCCAGCAGCGTAGGGCCAGTTGAGAACACTGAAGCTTTCTTT
>NA|NA|TRBJ1-1|TRBV27
CASSPPQGRTEAFF
TGTGCCAGCAGTCCGCCACAGGGACGCACTGAAGCTTTCTTT
>NA|NA|TRBJ2-3|TRBV10-2
CASSDKLLYNTDTQYF
TGCGCCAGCAGTGACAAACTACTATACAACACAGATACGCAGTATTTT
>NA|TRBD1|TRBJ1-5|TRBV5-6
CASSFGRQGQPQHF
TGTGCCAGCAGCTTCGGAAGACAGGGACAGCCCCAGCATTTT
>NA|NA|TRBJ2-3|TRBV29-1
CSVGGGALTDTQYF
TGCAGCGTGGGAGGGGGGGCCCTCACAGATACGCAGTATTTT
>NA|NA|TRBJ1-1|TRBV4-1
CASSQGRGGAQNTEAFF
TGCGCCAGCAGCCAAGGAAGGGGAGGGGCCCAGAACACTGAAGCTTTCTTT
>NA|NA|TRBJ2-3|TRBV7-3
CASSLNVGGTSDTQYF
TGTGCCAGCAGCCTTAATGTTGGCGGGACCTCAGATACGCAGTATTTT
>NA|TRBD2|TRBJ2-1|TRBV5-1
CASSPGLAGPNEQFF
TGCGCCAGCAGCCCGGGACTAGCGGGACCCAATGAGCAGTTCTTC